The entry that follows covers one T cell receptor beta chain sequence. The sample originates from a study of blood T cell repertoires in COVID-19. Overall study context: Spain, Italy and the United States supplied samples that represented acute and convalescent COVID-19.

Source study methods: Nucleated cell number was recorded as an estimate derived from reference gene primer amplification. TCRdb's table, derived via immunoSEQ multiplex PCR, lists solely in-frame clones and lacks some. V, J and clone size were drawn from that table, and D and trimming were deduced from the DNA. The data contain 100,000 or so clones, around 85% of them singletons. CDR3 length: 13 residues. Trimming removed 1 base from V and 7 bases from J, with 8 bases in between. Per germline, CDR1 LNHDA and CDR2 SQIVND (reference sequence). The specimen was peripheral blood. This clonotype was sampled from a man aged 65-85 years with active or convalescent COVID-19. The rearrangement uses TRBV19 and TRBJ2-1, with D tentatively TRBD1 (5 bases). The CDR3 reads CASSIGRVNEQFF. DNA for the CDR3: TGTGCCAGTAGTATAGGCAGGGTTAATGAGCAGTTCTTC.